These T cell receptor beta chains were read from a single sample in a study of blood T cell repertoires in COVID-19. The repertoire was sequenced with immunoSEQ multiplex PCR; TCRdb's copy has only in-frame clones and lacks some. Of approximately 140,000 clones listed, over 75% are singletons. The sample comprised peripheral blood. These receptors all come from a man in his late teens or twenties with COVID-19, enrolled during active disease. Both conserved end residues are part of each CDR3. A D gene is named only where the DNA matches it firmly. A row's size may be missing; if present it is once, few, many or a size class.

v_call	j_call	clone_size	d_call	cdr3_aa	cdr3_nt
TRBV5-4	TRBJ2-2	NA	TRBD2	CASGPGLAGNTGELFF	TGTGCCAGCGGCCCAGGACTAGCGGGGAACACCGGGGAGCTGTTTTTT
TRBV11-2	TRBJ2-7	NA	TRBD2	CASSTHRGRGYEQYF	TGTGCCAGCAGCACACACCGCGGGAGAGGGTACGAGCAGTACTTC
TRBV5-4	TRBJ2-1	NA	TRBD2	CASRHSSGDYNEQFF	TGTGCCAGCAGACACTCTAGCGGGGATTACAATGAGCAGTTCTTC
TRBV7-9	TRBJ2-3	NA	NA	CASSLSGAVNTQYF	TGTGCCAGCAGCCTATCTGGGGCGGTAAATACGCAGTATTTT
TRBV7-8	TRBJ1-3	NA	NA	CASSPNRGGNTIYF	TGTGCCAGCAGCCCCAATAGGGGTGGAAACACCATATATTTT
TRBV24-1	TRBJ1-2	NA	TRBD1	CATEDGTVDGYTF	TGTGCCACCGAGGACGGGACAGTGGATGGCTACACCTTC
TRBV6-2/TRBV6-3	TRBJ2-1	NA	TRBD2	CASSQLAGGYNEQFF	TGTGCCAGCAGTCAGTTAGCGGGCGGGTACAATGAGCAGTTCTTC
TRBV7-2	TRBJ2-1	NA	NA	CASSLSLARPNEQFF	TGTGCCAGCAGCTTAAGTCTAGCGCGACCCAATGAGCAGTTCTTC
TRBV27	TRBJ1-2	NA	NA	CASSLKGVYGYTF	TGTGCCAGCAGTTTAAAGGGAGTCTATGGCTACACCTTC
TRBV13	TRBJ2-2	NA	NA	CASSLEITLTPKNTGELFF	TGTGCCAGCAGCTTAGAGATAACCTTGACACCGAAGAACACCGGGGAGCTGTTTTTT
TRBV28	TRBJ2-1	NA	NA	CASSLRTVSYNEQFF	TGTGCCAGCAGTTTGAGGACAGTTTCCTACAATGAGCAGTTCTTC
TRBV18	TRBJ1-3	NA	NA	CASSPQGNSGNTIYF	TGTGCCAGCTCACCACAGGGGAACTCTGGAAACACCATATATTTT
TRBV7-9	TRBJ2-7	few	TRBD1	CASSPRRDRGGEQYF	TGTGCCAGCAGTCCGAGACGGGACAGGGGTGGCGAGCAGTACTTC
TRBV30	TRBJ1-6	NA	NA	CAWSVSEDSPLHF	TGTGCCTGGAGCGTTAGCGAGGATTCACCCCTCCACTTT
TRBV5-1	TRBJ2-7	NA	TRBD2	CASSEGLAGTYEQYF	TGCGCCAGCAGCGAGGGACTAGCGGGGACCTACGAGCAGTACTTC
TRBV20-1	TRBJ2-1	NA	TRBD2	CSASPPSGRANEQFF	TGCAGTGCTAGTCCTCCGAGCGGGAGGGCCAATGAGCAGTTCTTC
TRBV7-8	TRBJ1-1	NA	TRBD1	CASSQGGSEAFF	TGTGCCAGCAGCCAAGGGGGCTCTGAAGCTTTCTTT
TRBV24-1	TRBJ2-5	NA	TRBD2	CATSDPRLAPQETQYF	TGTGCCACCAGTGATCCAAGACTAGCCCCGCAAGAGACCCAGTACTTC
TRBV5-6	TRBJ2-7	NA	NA	CASSLRFVIPYEQYF	TGTGCCAGCAGCTTGCGGTTCGTGATTCCTTACGAGCAGTACTTC
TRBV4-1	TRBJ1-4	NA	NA	CASSLGTGLEKLFF	TGCGCCAGCAGCCTTGGTACAGGGCTTGAAAAACTGTTTTTT
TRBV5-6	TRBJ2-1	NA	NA	CASSFTSSYNEQFF	TGTGCCAGCAGCTTCACCAGCTCCTACAATGAGCAGTTCTTC
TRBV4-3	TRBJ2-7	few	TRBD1	CASSQDPGQGRYEQYF	TGCGCCAGCAGCCAGGATCCGGGACAGGGAAGGTACGAGCAGTACTTC
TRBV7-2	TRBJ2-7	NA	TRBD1	CASSPGVGQGPYEQYF	TGTGCCAGCAGCCCTGGGGTGGGACAGGGGCCCTACGAGCAGTACTTC